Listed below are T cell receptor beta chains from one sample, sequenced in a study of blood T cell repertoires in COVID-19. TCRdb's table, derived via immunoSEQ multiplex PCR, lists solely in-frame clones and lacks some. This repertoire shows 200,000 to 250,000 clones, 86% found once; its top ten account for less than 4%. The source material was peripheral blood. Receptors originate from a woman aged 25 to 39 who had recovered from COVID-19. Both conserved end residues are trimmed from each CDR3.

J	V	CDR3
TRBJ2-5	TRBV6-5	ACGWASGIQETQY
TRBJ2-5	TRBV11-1	ASSPVGRGEETQY
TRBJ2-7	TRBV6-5	ASSTDGVGAYEQY
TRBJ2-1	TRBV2	ASRVDRGSYNEQF
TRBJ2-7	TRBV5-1	ASRGQGISYEQY
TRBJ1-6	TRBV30	AWSVPGTGGRSPLH
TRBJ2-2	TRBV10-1	ASSRQGSGELF
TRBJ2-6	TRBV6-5	ASSYLSPSGANVLT
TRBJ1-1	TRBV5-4	ASSGLGQLNTEAF
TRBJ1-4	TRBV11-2	ASSSHDQGTNEKLF
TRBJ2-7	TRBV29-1	SVVPPGQGKKQY
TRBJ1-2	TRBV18	ASSPLEGGYT
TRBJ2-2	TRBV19	ASSIISGQFGGELF
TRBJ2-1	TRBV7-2	ASSPGGASYNEQF
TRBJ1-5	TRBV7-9	ASSLGQGSRH
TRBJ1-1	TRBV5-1	ASSRDRNTEAF
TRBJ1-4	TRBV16	ASSQYVAGGQKLF
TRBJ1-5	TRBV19	ASSIIAGPNQPQH